One sample yielded the 16 T cell receptor beta chains listed below, sequenced in a study of blood T cell repertoires in COVID-19. Repertoires were generated with immunoSEQ multiplex PCR, while TCRdb's copy carries only in-frame clones and drops some. This sample has some 500,000 clones, with more than 75% found just once. Sample: PBMCs or T cells enriched from blood (not recorded which). The receptors were sampled from a woman in her thirties or forties who had recovered from COVID-19.

This clone has a single count. This chain joins TRBV7-9 and TRBJ2-3; 8 bases fit TRBD1. CDR3 length: 16 residues. The V segment lost 4 bases and the J segment 5 bases; nucleotides outside the gene matches: 11. Germline values: CDR1 SEHNR, CDR2 FQNEAQ (reference sequence). The DNA of the CDR3 is TGTGCCAGCAGCTATCCTCGACAGGGGAGACAAGATACGCAGTATTTT. It specifies CASSYPRQGRQDTQYF.

The chain carries TRBV5-4 and TRBJ1-2; a weak D match, TRBD1 (5 bases). CDR3 length equals 15 residues. V was clipped by 1 base and J by 6 bases, with 16 bases between them. Germline V gene data show CDR1 as SGHNT and CDR2 as YYREEE (reference sequence). CDR3 sequence (DNA): TGTGCCAGCAGCTTGATGGGCAGGGATACTCATGGCTACACCTTC. Protein sequence: CASSLMGRDTHGYTF.

The chain links TRBV6-2 or TRBV6-3 to TRBJ1-5; 9 nucleotides agree with TRBD1. Germline assignment: CDR1 MNHEY and CDR2 SVGEGT. The CDR3 has 19 residues. The V segment lost 5 bases and the J segment 0 bases; nucleotides outside the gene matches: 14. The CDR3 sequence is CASSPSRDRASYSNQPQHF. The DNA of the CDR3 is TGTGCCAGCAGTCCATCCCGGGACAGGGCATCTTATAGCAATCAGCCCCAGCATTTT.

This clone was detected once. This chain uses TRBV30 with TRBJ1-2; TRBD1 aligns across 12 bases. Germline CDR1 reads GTSNPN; CDR2 reads SVGIG (reference sequence). This CDR3 spans 15 amino acids. After removal of 2 bases from V and 8 bases from J, the junction contained 9 bases not matched to a gene. CDR3 nucleotides: TGTGCCTGGAGTCTACCGGGACAGGGGGCTTGGGGCTACACCTTC. Protein product: CAWSLPGQGAWGYTF.

This CDR3 reads CASSILPGQGNSPLHF. CDR3 DNA: TGTGCCAGCAGCATATTACCGGGACAGGGTAATTCACCCCTCCACTTT. The chain employs TRBV7-8 and TRBJ1-6, with 9 bases aligning to TRBD1. The CDR3 loop spans 16 amino acids. V lost 5 bases and J lost 6; bases outside the gene matches: 8. Germline values: CDR1 SGHVS, CDR2 FQNEAQ.

This chain uses TRBV24-1 with TRBJ2-5; TRBD2 is a possible D gene (6 bases). Trimming took 9 bases from V and 3 from J, leaving 16 bases between them. CDR1 is KGHDR, CDR2 SFDVKD, per germline. The CDR3 has 14 amino acids. The DNA for the CDR3 is TGTGCCACCCAGGCTCGAGGAGGGGAAGAGACCCAGTACTTC. It is translated as CATQARGGEETQYF.

This chain joins TRBV14 and TRBJ2-5; the D gene is possibly TRBD1 (5 bases). The V gene's germline CDR1 is SGHDN and CDR2 FVKESK. V shed 5 bases and J shed 5 bases, with 9 bases lying between them. The CDR3 length is 12 residues. The CDR3 loop is CASSTGWETQYF. The CDR3 DNA follows: TGTGCCAGCAGCACAGGCTGGGAGACCCAGTACTTC.

This clone showed up just a few times. This sequence joins TRBV13 and TRBJ1-1, with D hard to call. CDR3 length: 13 amino acids. V was pared by 1 base and J by 4 bases, with 7 bases between. Germline V CDR1 and CDR2: PRHDT, FYEKMQ (reference sequence). In nucleotides, the CDR3 is TGTGCCAGCAGCTTAGACAGAGTCACTGAAGCTTTCTTT. This codes for CASSLDRVTEAFF.

This sequence joins TRBV7-2 and TRBJ2-6; D is unclear. The germline V gene encodes CDR1 SGHTA and CDR2 FQGNSA. V lost 2 bases to trimming and J lost 4 bases, with 9 bases between them. The CDR3 covers 15 residues. As DNA, the CDR3 is TGTGCCAGCAGCTTACGGTCGTCAGGGGCCAACGTCCTGACTTTC. Protein sequence: CASSLRSSGANVLTF.

In this sample, this clone is medium-sized. This chain connects TRBV25-1 to TRBJ1-2, with 7 positions matching TRBD1. The germline V gene has CDR1 MGHDK and CDR2 SYGVNS. V lost 6 bases and J lost 5; bases outside the gene matches: 3. The length of the CDR3 is 12 residues. The CDR3 DNA sequence: TGTGCCAGCAGCCAGGGGGATTATGGCTACACCTTC. This gives the protein CASSQGDYGYTF.

A note on this clone: One end of the junction does not line up with germline, which may come from a read error. This rearrangement joins TRBV19 to TRBJ2-1; TRBD2 matches 11 bases. In germline, CDR1 is LNHDA, CDR2 SQIVND (reference sequence). The CDR3 loop spans 15 amino acids. In DNA form, the CDR3 reads TGTGCCAGTTGTATAGCGGGAGGGCCCTACAATGAGCAGTTCTTC. The encoded protein is CASCIAGGPYNEQFF.

The genes are TRBV3-1 (or the pseudogene TRBV3-2) and TRBJ2-1, with a weak D call TRBD2 (5 bases). Germline V CDR1 and CDR2: LGHDT, YNNKEL (reference sequence). V lost 0 bases, J lost 1 base, and 16 bases lay in between. CDR3 length: 18 residues. The CDR3 DNA reads as TGTGCCAGCAGCCAAGACAAACCCGGGATGGGGTCCTACAATGAGCAGTTCTTC. Translating gives CASSQDKPGMGSYNEQFF.

The chain couples TRBV5-1 to TRBJ2-5, with 8 nucleotides matching TRBD1. The CDR3 extends over 15 amino acids. The germline V gene encodes CDR1 SGHRS and CDR2 YFSETQ. J gave up 5 bases and V 4 bases, and 10 bases lay outside the gene matches. The CDR3 DNA sequence: TGCGCCAGCAGCGGCGGACAGGGTGGTTGGGAGACCCAGTACTTC. As protein: CASSGGQGGWETQYF.

The rearrangement joins TRBV29-1 to TRBJ1-4; D call uncertain. The CDR3 loop spans 11 amino acids. CDR1 and CDR2 from the germline V gene are SQVTM and ANQGSEA. The V gene lost 2 bases and the J gene lost 12 bases, with 10 bases spanning the gap. In DNA, the CDR3 is TGCAGCGTTGAATGGAGGGCCCAACTGTTTTTT. This codes for CSVEWRAQLFF.

The chain employs TRBV7-2 and TRBJ1-6; 7 bases are shared with TRBD1. The trim removed 4 bases at V and 9 bases at J, leaving 12 bases unmatched. Germline loops: CDR1 SGHTA, CDR2 FQGNSA. The CDR3 is 16 amino acids. The CDR3 loop reads CASSSMAGTVASPLHF. The CDR3 DNA follows: TGTGCCAGCAGCTCCATGGCCGGGACAGTGGCTTCACCCCTCCACTTT.

The V gene is TRBV9, the J gene TRBJ1-2; possible D gene TRBD1, 5 bases. There are 13 residues in the CDR3. Deletions cut 4 bases from V and 1 base from J, with 8 bases between. Germline V gives CDR1 SGDLS, CDR2 YYNGEE. CDR3 region: CASSLTDNYGYTF. The CDR3 nucleotides read TGTGCCAGCAGCTTGACAGATAACTATGGCTACACCTTC.